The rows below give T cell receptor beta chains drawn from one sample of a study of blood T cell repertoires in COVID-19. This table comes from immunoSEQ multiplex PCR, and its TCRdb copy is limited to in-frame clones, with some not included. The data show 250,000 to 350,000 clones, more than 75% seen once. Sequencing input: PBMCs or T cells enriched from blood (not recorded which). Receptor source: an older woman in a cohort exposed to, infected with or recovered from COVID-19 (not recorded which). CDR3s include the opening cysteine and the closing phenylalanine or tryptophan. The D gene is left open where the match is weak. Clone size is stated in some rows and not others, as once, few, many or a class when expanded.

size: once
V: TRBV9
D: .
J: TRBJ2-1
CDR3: CASSEGPISSFSYNEQFF
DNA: TGTGCCAGCAGTGAGGGCCCAATTTCCAGCTTCTCCTACAATGAGCAGTTCTTC

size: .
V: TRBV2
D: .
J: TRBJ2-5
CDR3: CASSQADGTRQETQYF
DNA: TGTGCCAGCAGTCAGGCTGACGGGACAAGACAAGAGACCCAGTACTTC

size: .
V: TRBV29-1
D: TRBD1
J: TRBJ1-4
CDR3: CSALQGGVEKLFF
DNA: TGCAGCGCCTTACAGGGGGGGGTCGAAAAACTGTTTTTT

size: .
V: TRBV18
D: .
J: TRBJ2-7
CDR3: CASSPTVIAVLYEQYF
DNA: TGTGCCAGCTCACCCACCGTAATAGCGGTTCTTTACGAGCAGTACTTC

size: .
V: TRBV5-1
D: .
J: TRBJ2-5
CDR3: CASRQGKETQYF
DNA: TGCGCCAGCAGACAGGGTAAAGAGACCCAGTACTTC

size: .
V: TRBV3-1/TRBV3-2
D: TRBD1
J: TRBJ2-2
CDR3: CASSLTPGDRGRQGGELFF
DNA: TGTGCCAGCAGCCTTACGCCCGGGGACAGGGGGCGGCAGGGCGGGGAGCTGTTTTTT

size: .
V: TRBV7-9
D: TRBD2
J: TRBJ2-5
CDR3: CASRGLAGNQNQETQYF
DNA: TGTGCCAGCAGAGGACTAGCGGGAAACCAAAACCAAGAGACCCAGTACTTC

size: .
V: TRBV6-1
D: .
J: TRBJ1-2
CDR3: CASSEAPATLYGYTF
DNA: TGTGCCAGCAGTGAAGCCCCAGCGACTCTCTATGGCTACACCTTC

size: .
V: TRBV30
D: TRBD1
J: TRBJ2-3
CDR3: CAWQDRGLRDTQYF
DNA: TGTGCCTGGCAGGACAGGGGGCTTAGGGATACGCAGTATTTT

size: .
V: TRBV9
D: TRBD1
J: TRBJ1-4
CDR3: CASNRQGTNEKLFF
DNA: TGTGCCAGCAACCGACAGGGAACTAATGAAAAACTGTTTTTT

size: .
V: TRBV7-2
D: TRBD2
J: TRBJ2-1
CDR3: CASSPRTSGTRVSYNEQFF
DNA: TGTGCCAGCAGCCCGCGGACTAGCGGGACCAGGGTCTCCTACAATGAGCAGTTCTTC

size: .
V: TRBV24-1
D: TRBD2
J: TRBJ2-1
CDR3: CATTRLAGGPRVNEQFF
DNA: TGTGCCACCACTCGACTAGCGGGAGGGCCCCGAGTGAATGAGCAGTTCTTC

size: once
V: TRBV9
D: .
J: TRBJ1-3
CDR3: CASSVVEQGTRPGNTIYF
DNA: TGTGCCAGCAGCGTAGTAGAGCAGGGGACTAGGCCTGGAAACACCATATATTTT

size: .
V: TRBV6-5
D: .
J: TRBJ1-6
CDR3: CASSYSDNSPLHF
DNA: TGTGCCAGCAGTTATAGCGATAATTCACCCCTCCACTTT

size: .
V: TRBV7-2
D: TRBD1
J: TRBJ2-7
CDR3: CASSPRTGEREQYF
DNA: TGTGCCAGCAGTCCTCGGACAGGGGAGCGGGAGCAGTACTTC

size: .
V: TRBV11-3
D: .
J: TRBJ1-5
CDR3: CASSLETCPFGNSNQPQHF
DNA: TGTGCCAGCAGCTTAGAGACTTGCCCCTTCGGAAATAGCAATCAGCCCCAGCATTTT

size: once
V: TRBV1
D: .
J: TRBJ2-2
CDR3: CTSYEQRVNTGELFF
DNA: TGCACCAGTTATGAACAGCGGGTGAACACCGGGGAGCTGTTTTTT

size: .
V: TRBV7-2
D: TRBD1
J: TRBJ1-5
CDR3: CASSLATGGGRQPQHF
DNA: TGTGCCAGCAGCTTAGCGACAGGAGGGGGCAGACAGCCCCAGCATTTT

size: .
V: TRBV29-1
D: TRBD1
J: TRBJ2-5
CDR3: CSGGQAQETQYF
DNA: TGCAGCGGAGGACAGGCTCAGGAGACCCAGTACTTC

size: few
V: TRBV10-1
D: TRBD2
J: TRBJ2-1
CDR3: CASSDHGTSGRIF
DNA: TGCGCCAGCAGTGACCACGGGACTAGCGGGAGAATCTTC

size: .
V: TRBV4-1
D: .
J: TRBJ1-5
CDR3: CASSQVAGGNQPQHF
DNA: TGCGCCAGCAGCCAAGTGGCAGGGGGCAATCAGCCCCAGCATTTT

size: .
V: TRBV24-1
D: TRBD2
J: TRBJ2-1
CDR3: CATSDPSGSDEQFF
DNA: TGTGCCACCAGTGACCCTAGCGGGAGCGATGAGCAGTTCTTC

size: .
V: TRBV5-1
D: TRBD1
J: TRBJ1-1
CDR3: CASSLGSTGRGNTEAFF
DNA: TGCGCCAGCAGCTTGGGCTCGACAGGGCGCGGAAACACTGAAGCTTTCTTT

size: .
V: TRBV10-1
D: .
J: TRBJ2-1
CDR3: CASSVGGWDEQFF
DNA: TGCGCCAGCAGTGTCGGGGGTTGGGATGAGCAGTTCTTC

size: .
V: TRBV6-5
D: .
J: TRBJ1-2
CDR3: CASSYSHGLLFGYTF
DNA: TGTGCCAGCAGTTACTCACACGGACTGTTGTTTGGCTACACCTTC

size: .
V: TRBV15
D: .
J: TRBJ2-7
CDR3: CATRKQAESLEQYF
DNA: TGTGCCACCAGGAAGCAAGCGGAGTCTTTAGAGCAGTACTTC

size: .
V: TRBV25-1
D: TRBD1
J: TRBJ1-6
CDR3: CASSQGQGVPHSPLHF
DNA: TGTGCCAGCAGTCAGGGACAGGGGGTTCCACATTCACCCCTCCACTTT

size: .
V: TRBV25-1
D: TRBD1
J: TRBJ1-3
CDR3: CASSVTGGSGNTIYF
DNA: TGTGCCAGCAGTGTTACAGGGGGGTCTGGAAACACCATATATTTT

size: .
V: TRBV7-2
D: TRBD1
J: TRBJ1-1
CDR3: CASSPRGQGYTEAFF
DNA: TGTGCCAGCAGCCCCCGGGGACAGGGCTACACTGAAGCTTTCTTT

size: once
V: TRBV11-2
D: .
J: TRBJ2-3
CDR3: CASSGHGGGTDTQYF
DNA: TGTGCCAGCAGCGGCCATGGAGGGGGCACAGATACGCAGTATTTT

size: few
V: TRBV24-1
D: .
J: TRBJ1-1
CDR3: CATSDYRATEAFF
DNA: TGTGCCACCAGTGATTACAGGGCCACTGAAGCTTTCTTT

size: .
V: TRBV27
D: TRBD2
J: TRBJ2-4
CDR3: CASSLAGGAKAKNIQYF
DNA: TGTGCCAGCAGTTTAGCGGGGGGAGCCAAAGCCAAAAACATTCAGTACTTC

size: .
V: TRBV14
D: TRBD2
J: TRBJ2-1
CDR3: CASSQRTSGRPRDNEQFF
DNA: TGTGCCAGCAGCCAACGGACTAGCGGGAGGCCGAGGGACAATGAGCAGTTCTTC

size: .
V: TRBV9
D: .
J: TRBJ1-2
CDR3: CASSVDSYGYTF
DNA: TGTGCCAGCAGCGTGGACAGCTATGGCTACACCTTC

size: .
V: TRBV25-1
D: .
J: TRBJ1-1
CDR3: CASSPLAGVNTEAFF
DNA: TGTGCCAGCAGCCCCTTAGCGGGGGTTAACACTGAAGCTTTCTTT

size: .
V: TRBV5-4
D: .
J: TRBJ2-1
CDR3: CASSLSLALGNEQFF
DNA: TGTGCCAGCAGCTTGTCCCTAGCCCTCGGCAATGAGCAGTTCTTC

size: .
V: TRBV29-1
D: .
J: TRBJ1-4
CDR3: CSVGGGSGEKLFF
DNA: TGCAGCGTTGGAGGGGGATCTGGTGAAAAACTGTTTTTT

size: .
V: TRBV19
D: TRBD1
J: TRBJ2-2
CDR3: CASSTYSTGMNTGELFF
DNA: TGTGCCAGTAGTACCTACTCGACAGGGATGAACACCGGGGAGCTGTTTTTT

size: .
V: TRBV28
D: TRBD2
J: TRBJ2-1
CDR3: CASSLLGRAYNEQFF
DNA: TGTGCCAGCAGCCTCCTCGGGAGGGCCTACAATGAGCAGTTCTTC

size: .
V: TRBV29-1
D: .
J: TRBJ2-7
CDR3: CSVDRGHEQYF
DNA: TGCAGCGTTGACAGGGGCCACGAGCAGTACTTC

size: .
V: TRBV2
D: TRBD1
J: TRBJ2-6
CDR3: CASKTTGAGANVLTF
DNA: TGTGCCAGCAAAACTACAGGGGCCGGGGCCAACGTCCTGACTTTC

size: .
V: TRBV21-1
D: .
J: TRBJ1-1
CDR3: CASRADRANTEAFF
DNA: TGTGCCAGCAGGGCCGACAGGGCGAACACTGAAGCTTTCTTT

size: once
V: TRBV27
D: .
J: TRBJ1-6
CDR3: CASGPRSGAPPLHF
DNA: TGTGCCAGCGGCCCTCGGAGCGGGGCGCCCCCCCTCCACTTT

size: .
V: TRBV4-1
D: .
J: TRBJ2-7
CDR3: CASSSGLRQDAYEQYF
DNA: TGCGCCAGCAGCAGCGGACTGCGGCAGGATGCTTACGAGCAGTACTTC